What follows are 18 T cell receptor beta chains derived from one specimen sequenced in a study of blood T cell repertoires in COVID-19. The data were produced by immunoSEQ multiplex PCR, yet TCRdb's version contains in-frame clones alone and is incomplete. The repertoire holds roughly 440,000 clones, with around 89% as singletons. The specimen sequenced was peripheral blood. Receptors originate from a woman in her forties or fifties with COVID-19, enrolled during active disease.

This clone was seen once. The chain uses TRBV24-1 and TRBJ2-3, with D uncertain. This CDR3 region has 15 residues. Per germline, CDR1 KGHDR and CDR2 SFDVKD. V lost 2 bases and J 0 bases, leaving 8 bases between the germline ends. The CDR3 DNA reads TGTGCCACCAGTGATTCCCTCGTTAGCACAGATACGCAGTATTTT. It codes for CATSDSLVSTDTQYF.

The genes are TRBV10-2 and TRBJ2-7; TRBD2 matches 9 bases. CDR1 is WSHSY and CDR2 is SAAADI in the germline V gene. This CDR3 is 17 amino acids long. The V gene end was trimmed by 7 bases and the J gene end by 0 bases; junction bases not matched to a gene: 13. The CDR3 nucleotides read TGCGCCAGCAAAGGCCCTGGGGCAGCGGGGGGCTCCTACGAGCAGTACTTC. This codes for CASKGPGAAGGSYEQYF.

This clone was seen a single time. V and J are TRBV29-1 and TRBJ2-3, with D maybe TRBD2 (5 bases). The V gene lost 4 bases and the J gene lost 3 bases, with 11 bases spanning the gap. CDR1 is SQVTM and CDR2 is ANQGSEA in the germline V gene. This CDR3 is 13 amino acids long. The CDR3 spells CSVVGGATDTQYF. The CDR3 bases are TGCAGCGTTGTTGGAGGTGCAACAGATACGCAGTATTTT.

This chain connects TRBV5-1 to TRBJ1-1; the match to TRBD1 covers 7 bases. Germline CDR1 reads SGHRS; CDR2 reads YFSETQ. This CDR3 contains 16 residues. J gave up 1 base and V 0 bases, and 6 bases lay outside the gene matches. In DNA, the CDR3 is TGCGCCAGCAGCTTGGGACAGGGAGGACAGAACACTGAAGCTTTCTTT. Protein: CASSLGQGGQNTEAFF.

The chain uses TRBV5-5 and TRBJ2-7; D may be TRBD2 (7 bases). Between the trimmed V and J ends, which lost 5 bases and 0 bases, there was a span of 15 bases. The CDR3 length is 15 residues. CDR1 is SGHKS and CDR2 is YYEKEE in the germline V gene (reference sequence). The CDR3 here is CASRGAGANSYEQYF. The CDR3 region has the DNA TGTGCCAGCAGGGGGGCGGGGGCCAACTCCTACGAGCAGTACTTC.

The genes are TRBV4-1 and TRBJ1-2; D ambiguous. The CDR3 has 13 amino acids. Trimming took off 1 base at V and 7 bases at J, with 10 bases between the two ends. The germline V gene encodes CDR1 MGHRA and CDR2 YSYEKL. The CDR3 sequence is CASSQAPLRGYTF. The CDR3 DNA reads as TGCGCCAGCAGCCAAGCCCCTCTGCGTGGCTACACCTTC.

The rearrangement joins TRBV3-1 (or the pseudogene TRBV3-2) to TRBJ2-2; D unresolved. The CDR3 covers 12 residues. Deletions cut 7 bases from V and 4 bases from J, with 7 bases between. The germline gives CDR1 LGHDT, CDR2 YNNKEL (reference sequence). The CDR3 coding sequence is TGTGCCAGCACCCACGGCACCGGGGAGCTGTTTTTT. Protein: CASTHGTGELFF.

This rearrangement joins TRBV6-5 to TRBJ1-2; D not certain. Germline-derived CDR1 and CDR2 are MNHEY and SVGAGI. V was clipped by 0 bases and J by 2 bases, with 7 bases between them. The CDR3 spans 14 residues. The CDR3: CASSYSFRNYGYTF. Written as DNA, the CDR3 is TGTGCCAGCAGTTACTCGTTCAGGAACTATGGCTACACCTTC.

A single count supports this clone. This chain links TRBV5-1 with TRBJ2-2, with 8 bases lining up with TRBD2. This CDR3 has 14 amino acids. Germline V gene lookup returns CDR1 SGHRS and CDR2 YFSETQ. V shed 5 bases and J 3 bases; nucleotides not matched to a gene: 3. CDR3 in amino acids: CASRTGGDTGELFF. As DNA, the CDR3 is TGCGCCAGCAGAACGGGAGGGGACACCGGGGAGCTGTTTTTT.

V gene TRBV6-2 or TRBV6-3 combines with J gene TRBJ2-2; the match to TRBD1 covers 7 bases. Germline CDR1 and CDR2: MNHEY and SVGEGT. This CDR3 contains 14 residues. V was pared by 5 bases and J by 5 bases, with 5 bases of the junction left unmatched. The CDR3 nucleotides read TGTGCCAGCAGTCCCGGGACAGAGACCGGGGAGCTGTTTTTT. This gives the protein CASSPGTETGELFF.

The rearrangement links TRBV29-1 to TRBJ1-5; no clear D. Trimming left V 4 bases short and J 3 bases short, with 7 bases between. This CDR3 has 12 residues. In germline, CDR1 is SQVTM, CDR2 ANQGSEA. This CDR3 reads CSVGEFNQPQHF. Written as DNA, the CDR3 is TGCAGCGTTGGGGAGTTCAATCAGCCCCAGCATTTT.

This rearrangement joins TRBV6-5 to TRBJ1-1; no firm D call. Germline CDR1 MNHEY, CDR2 SVGAGI. V gave up 5 bases and J gave up 4 bases, with 11 bases separating them. The CDR3 runs 13 residues. The CDR3 bases are TGTGCCAGCAGTCTAATAAGTGGCACTGAAGCTTTCTTT. Protein product: CASSLISGTEAFF.

The rearrangement links TRBV6-5 to TRBJ1-3; D is unresolved. Germline CDR1 and CDR2: MNHEY and SVGAGI. V was trimmed by 5 bases and J by 0 bases, leaving 8 bases between them. The CDR3 runs to 14 residues. CDR3 sequence (DNA): TGTGCCAGCAGTCCGACATACTCTGGAAACACCATATATTTT. Encoded protein: CASSPTYSGNTIYF.

The genes are TRBV15 and TRBJ1-4, with D perhaps TRBD1 (5 bases). Trimming pared 5 bases from V and 8 bases from J, leaving 21 bases between. Germline assignment: CDR1 LNHNV and CDR2 YYDKDF (reference sequence). The CDR3 extends over 16 amino acids. CDR3 loop: CATSLFQQEPGEKLFF. The CDR3 coding sequence is TGTGCCACCAGCTTGTTTCAACAGGAACCTGGGGAAAAACTGTTTTTT.

The gene calls are TRBV29-1 and TRBJ2-5; tentative D call: TRBD1 (6 bases). V was trimmed by 4 bases and J by 3 bases, leaving 12 bases between them. Germline CDR1 reads SQVTM; CDR2 reads ANQGSEA. The CDR3 runs to 13 residues. The CDR3 coding sequence is TGCAGCGTTGTAGTAGGGGGTGAAGAGACCCAGTACTTC. It translates to CSVVVGGEETQYF.

This rearrangement joins TRBV10-1 to TRBJ2-1, with 7 bases lining up with TRBD2. The CDR3 is 15 amino acids. The trim removed 0 bases at V and 7 bases at J, leaving 6 bases unmatched. Germline V gives CDR1 WNHNN, CDR2 SYGVQD (reference sequence). The CDR3 nucleotides read TGCGCCAGCAGTGAGTCGCCCCGGGGGGTTAATGAGCAGTTCTTC. Its translation is CASSESPRGVNEQFF.

This chain links TRBV11-2 with TRBJ1-2; D is undetermined. V lost 0 bases and J 5 bases, leaving 13 bases between the germline ends. The CDR3 spans 15 residues. From germline, CDR1 is SGHAT and CDR2 FQNNGV. CDR3 DNA sequence: TGTGCCAGCAGCTTAGACTCGACGGGGAGTTATGGCTACACCTTC. It yields the protein CASSLDSTGSYGYTF.

V is TRBV9 and J is TRBJ2-4, with D perhaps matching TRBD1 (5 bases). Germline loops: CDR1 SGDLS, CDR2 YYNGEE. The V gene lost 4 bases and the J gene lost 0 bases, with 17 bases spanning the gap. CDR3 length: 17 residues. CDR3 sequence: CASSHTKGPLAKNIQYF. The CDR3 bases are TGTGCCAGCAGCCATACCAAGGGGCCGCTAGCCAAAAACATTCAGTACTTC. The full variable domain, with the rest looked up from reference TRBV9 and TRBJ2-4, is DSGVTQTPKHLITATGQRVTLRCSPRSGDLSVYWYQQSLDQGLQFLIQYYNGEERAKGNILERFSAQQFPDLHSELNLSSLELGDSALYFCASSHTKGPLAKNIQYFGAGTRLSVL.